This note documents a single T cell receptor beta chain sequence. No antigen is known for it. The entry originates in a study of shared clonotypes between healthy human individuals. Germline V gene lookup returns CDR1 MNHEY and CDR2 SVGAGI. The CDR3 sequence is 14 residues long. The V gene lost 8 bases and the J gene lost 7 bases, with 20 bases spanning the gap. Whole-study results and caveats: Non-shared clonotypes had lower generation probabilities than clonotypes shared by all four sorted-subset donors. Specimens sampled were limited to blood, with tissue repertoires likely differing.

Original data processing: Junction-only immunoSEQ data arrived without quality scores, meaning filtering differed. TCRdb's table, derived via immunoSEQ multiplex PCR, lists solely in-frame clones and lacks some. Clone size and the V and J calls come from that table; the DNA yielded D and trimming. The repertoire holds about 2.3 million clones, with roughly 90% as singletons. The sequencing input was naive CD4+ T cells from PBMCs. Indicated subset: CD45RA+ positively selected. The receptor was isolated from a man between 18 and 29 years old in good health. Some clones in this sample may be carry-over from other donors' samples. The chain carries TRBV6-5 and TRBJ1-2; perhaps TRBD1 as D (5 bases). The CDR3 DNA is TGTGCCAGCTGGGGACGGGAAACTATCGGTGGCTACACCTTC. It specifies CASWGRETIGGYTF.